The entry below gives a single TCR beta chain sequence along with its context. Measured with immunoSEQ multiplex PCR; TCRdb has only the in-frame clones, and not every one. The sample lists 55,000 to 75,000 clones, 65% to 90% occurring once. These data belong to a study of OX40 agonist ivuxolimab in advanced cancers. Turning to the study itself: People in dose escalation had one of these cancers: hepatocellular carcinoma, melanoma, renal cell or head and neck cancer. The study reported partial responses in three patients: one hepatocellular carcinoma, two cutaneous melanoma.

This CDR3 contains 16 residues. Trimming shortened V by 5 bases and J by 3 bases, and 17 bases separated the two germline ends. Per germline, CDR1 SGHTA and CDR2 FQGNSA. The input for sequencing was CD4+ or CD8+ T cells sorted from blood, taken in a trial of the OX40 agonist ivuxolimab. The sequence was collected from an adult with an advanced solid tumor such as melanoma, head and neck, liver or kidney cancer. V usage is TRBV7-2 and J usage is TRBJ1-5, with a tentative D call TRBD1 (5 bases). For the CDR3, the DNA is TGTGCCAGCAGCCCCGGGCAGGTGGGGGTCAATCAGCCCCAGCATTTT. Protein: CASSPGQVGVNQPQHF.